This T cell receptor (beta chain) was recorded in a study of cytomegalovirus exposure and HLA in healthy donors. General study points: Specificity for CMV antigens was confirmed in vitro for a few of the CMV-associated chains.

V gave up 0 bases and J gave up 6 bases, with 21 bases separating them. The CDR3 has 17 residues. Germline V lookup: CDR1 SGDLS, CDR2 YYNGEE. Data came from immunoSEQ multiplex PCR; TCRdb stores just in-frame clones and leaves some out. The sample has about 73,000 clones, 85% to 95% seen once. Points on this clone: Antigen specificity is unknown.

Donors came from a validation cohort of about 110 subjects, distinct from the first 666-subject cohort. Sequencing was carried out using PBMCs. The chain has TRBV9 and TRBJ1-2, with D maybe TRBD1 (5 bases). The TCR originated in a man between 18 and 35 years old in good health and CMV-seronegative. CDR3 in amino acids: CASSVGLVLTDGHGYTF. For the CDR3, the DNA is TGTGCCAGCAGCGTAGGGCTCGTTTTGACAGATGGGCATGGCTACACCTTC.